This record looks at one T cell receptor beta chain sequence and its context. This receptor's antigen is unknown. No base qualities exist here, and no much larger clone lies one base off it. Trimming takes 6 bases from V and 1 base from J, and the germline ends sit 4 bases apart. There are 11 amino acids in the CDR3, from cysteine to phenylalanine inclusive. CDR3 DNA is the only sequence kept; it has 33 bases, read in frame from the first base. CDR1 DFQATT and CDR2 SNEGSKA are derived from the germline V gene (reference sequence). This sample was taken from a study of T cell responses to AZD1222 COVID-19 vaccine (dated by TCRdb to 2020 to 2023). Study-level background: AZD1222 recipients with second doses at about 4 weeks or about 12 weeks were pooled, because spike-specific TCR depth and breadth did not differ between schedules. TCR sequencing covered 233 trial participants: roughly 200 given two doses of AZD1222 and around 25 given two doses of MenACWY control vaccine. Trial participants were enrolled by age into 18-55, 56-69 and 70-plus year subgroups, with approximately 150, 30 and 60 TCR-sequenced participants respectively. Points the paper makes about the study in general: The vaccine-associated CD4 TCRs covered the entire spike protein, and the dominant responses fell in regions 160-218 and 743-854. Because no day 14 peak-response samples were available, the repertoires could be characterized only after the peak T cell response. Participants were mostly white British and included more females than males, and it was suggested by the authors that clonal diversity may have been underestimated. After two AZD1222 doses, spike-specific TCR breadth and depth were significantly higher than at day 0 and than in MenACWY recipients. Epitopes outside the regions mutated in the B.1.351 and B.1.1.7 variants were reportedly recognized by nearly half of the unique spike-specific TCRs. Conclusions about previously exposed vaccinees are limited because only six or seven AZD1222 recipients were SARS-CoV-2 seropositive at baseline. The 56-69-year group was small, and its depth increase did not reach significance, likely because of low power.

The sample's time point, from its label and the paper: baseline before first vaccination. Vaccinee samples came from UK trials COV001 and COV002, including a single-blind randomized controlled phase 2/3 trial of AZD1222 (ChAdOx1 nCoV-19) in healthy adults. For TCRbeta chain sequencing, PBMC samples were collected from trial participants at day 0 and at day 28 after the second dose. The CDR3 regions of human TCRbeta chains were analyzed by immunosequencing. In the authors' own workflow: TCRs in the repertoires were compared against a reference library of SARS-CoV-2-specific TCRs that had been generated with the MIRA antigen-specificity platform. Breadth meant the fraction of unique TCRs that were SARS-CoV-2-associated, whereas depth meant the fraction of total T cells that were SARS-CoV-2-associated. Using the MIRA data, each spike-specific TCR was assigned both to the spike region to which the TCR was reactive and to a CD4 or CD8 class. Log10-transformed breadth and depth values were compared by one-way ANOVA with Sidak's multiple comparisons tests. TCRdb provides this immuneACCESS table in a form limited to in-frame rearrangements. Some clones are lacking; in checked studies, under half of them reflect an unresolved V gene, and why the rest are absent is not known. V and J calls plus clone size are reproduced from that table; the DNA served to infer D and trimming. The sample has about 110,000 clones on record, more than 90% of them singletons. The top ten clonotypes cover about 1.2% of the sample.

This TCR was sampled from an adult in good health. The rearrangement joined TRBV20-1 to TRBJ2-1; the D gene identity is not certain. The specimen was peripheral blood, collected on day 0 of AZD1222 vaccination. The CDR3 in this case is CSAVSYNEQFF. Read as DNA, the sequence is TGCAGTGCGGTATCCTACAATGAGCAGTTCTTC.